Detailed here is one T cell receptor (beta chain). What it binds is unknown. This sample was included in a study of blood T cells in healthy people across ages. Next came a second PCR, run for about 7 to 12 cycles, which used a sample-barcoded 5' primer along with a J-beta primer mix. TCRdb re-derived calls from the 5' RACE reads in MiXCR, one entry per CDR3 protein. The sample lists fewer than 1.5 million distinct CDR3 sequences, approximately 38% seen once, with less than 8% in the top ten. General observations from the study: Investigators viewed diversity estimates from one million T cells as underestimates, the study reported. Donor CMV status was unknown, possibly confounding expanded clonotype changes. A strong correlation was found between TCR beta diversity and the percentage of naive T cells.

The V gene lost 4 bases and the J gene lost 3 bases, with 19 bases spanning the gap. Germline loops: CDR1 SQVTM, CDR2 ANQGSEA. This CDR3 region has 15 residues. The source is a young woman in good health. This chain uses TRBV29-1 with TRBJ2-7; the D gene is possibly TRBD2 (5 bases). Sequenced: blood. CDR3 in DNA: TGCAGCGTTGTTTCTCGGGGTTCGCAAAACTACGAGCAGTACTTC. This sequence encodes CSVVSRGSQNYEQYF.